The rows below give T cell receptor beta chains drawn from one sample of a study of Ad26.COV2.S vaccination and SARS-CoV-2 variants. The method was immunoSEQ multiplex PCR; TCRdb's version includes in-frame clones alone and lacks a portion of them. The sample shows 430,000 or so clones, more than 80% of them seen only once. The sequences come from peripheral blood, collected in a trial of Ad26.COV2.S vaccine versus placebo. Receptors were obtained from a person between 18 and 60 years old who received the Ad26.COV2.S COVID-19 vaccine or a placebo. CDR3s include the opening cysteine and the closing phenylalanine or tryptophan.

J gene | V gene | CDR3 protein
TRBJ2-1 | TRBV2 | CASSEAGTSGYNEQFF
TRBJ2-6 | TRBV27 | CASSPRQGAGGANVLTF
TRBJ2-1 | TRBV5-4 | CASSGTSYNEQFF
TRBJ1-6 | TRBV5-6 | CASSPTGSYNSPLHF
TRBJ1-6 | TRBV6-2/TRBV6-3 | CASSWALTGSNSPLHF
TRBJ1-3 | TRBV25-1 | CASSEAAGNTIYF
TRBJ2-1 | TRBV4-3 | CASSLGTGVYNEQFF
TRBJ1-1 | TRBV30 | CAWMPMYTEAFF
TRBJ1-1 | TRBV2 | CASSDMGVTEAFF
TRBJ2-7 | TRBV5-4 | CASSSPGQGDEQYF
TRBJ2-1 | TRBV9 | CASSVVAGGQYNEQFF
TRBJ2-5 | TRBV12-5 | CASGLPSKETQYF
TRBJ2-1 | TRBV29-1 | CSVDDGLAGADEQFF
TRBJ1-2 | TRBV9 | CASSVVTGGVSGYTF
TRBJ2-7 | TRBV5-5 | CASSLPSYEQYF
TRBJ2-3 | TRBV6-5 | CASRTTWSDTQYF
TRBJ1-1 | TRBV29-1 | CSVVGTGRENTEAFF
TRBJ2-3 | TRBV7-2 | CASSLAPEGDTQYF
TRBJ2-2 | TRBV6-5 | CASRRGTGPTGELFF
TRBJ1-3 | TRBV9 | CASSVDPGSGNTIYF
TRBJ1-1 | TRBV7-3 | CASSFDRANTEAFF
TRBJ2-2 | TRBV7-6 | CASSLEAASTGELFF